This T cell receptor (beta chain) was sequenced in a study of cytomegalovirus exposure and HLA in healthy donors (dated by TCRdb to the late 2010s). Describing the broader study: An earlier analysis of about 530 of the donors reported 276 Gb of sequence data and approximately 120 million unique TCR beta sequences obtained from about 200 million T cells. The later analysis used no new phenotypic data to find candidate immune exposures, relying instead on TCR beta sequences and their occurrence across donors. Donor age, sex, ethnicity and CMV serostatus were compiled alongside the repertoire data. In a later genetic analysis, genome-wide SNP genotypes for about three fifths of the roughly 670 donors were used, and that subset was treated as a discovery cohort. An early release covering roughly 580 HLA-typed donors comprised 250 to 350 gigabases of sequencing data and around 80 million unique TCR sequences. HLA typing included class I and class II loci at four-digit resolution. The study was designed to test whether signatures of past pathogen exposure could be identified by cataloging public T cell receptors. All discovery cohort repertoires had been generated using a single sequencing platform. An earlier analysis of 587 of the donors used high-throughput TCR beta sequencing to judge whether each TCR beta V gene segment behaved as functional or pseudogenic. The study combined high-throughput TCR immunosequencing, statistical association of individual TCRs with disease status, and machine learning to predict cytomegalovirus infection status. Of the roughly 400 genotyped donors, approximately 80% fell in the genetic ancestry cluster associated with self-reported Caucasian donors. The study used immunosequencing to profile the T cell repertoires of 666 subjects and linked those repertoires to cytomegalovirus serostatus. In addition to the first cohort of around 670 subjects, a separate validation cohort of approximately 110 different subjects was used. To study patterns of TCR occurrence, a later analysis re-analyzed previously published TCR beta repertoires from more than 550 donors and added high-resolution HLA genotyping. The number of typed donors differed by locus: about 629-630 for A, B, C, DRB1 and DQB1; roughly 510 for DQA1; 600 to 610 for DPA1; and about 450 for DPB1. Among 300 to 450 genotyped donors of the cohort, an average of roughly 240,000 unique TCR beta nucleotide sequences were sequenced per donor, about a sixth of them non-productive. Roughly five DR-DQ haplotypes were handled as single units for association and clustering, since linkage in the cohort was strong. Study-level results and caveats: A further reported finding was that TCR beta sequences accurately predicted the HLA-A and HLA-B alleles for most subjects in the first cohort. The classifier was reported to diagnose cytomegalovirus status with high specificity and sensitivity in both the original and validation cohorts. According to the authors, the approach could potentially be generalized to other disease states and immunological phenotypes. Compared with the approximately 700-donor mean, donors in an Asian-associated ancestry cluster had fewer N-insertions in productive TCRs, according to a later genetic analysis. A later analysis associated approximately 17,000 TCR beta sequences with specific HLA alleles at a false discovery rate of 0.05. According to a later analysis, parvovirus B19, influenza, CMV and Epstein-Barr virus appeared linked to several top co-occurrence clusters. The cohort was sequenced for TCR beta chains only, and without alpha or paired-chain data the features that could be detected were limited. In vitro tests confirmed that a few of the cytomegalovirus-associated TCR beta chains recognize cytomegalovirus antigens. A later analysis found that TCR association rates varied across HLA loci, with DRB1 alleles showing the most associated TCRs and HLA-C alleles the fewest. In the study, approximately 150 TCR beta chains were listed as associated with cytomegalovirus. A later genetic analysis associated a missense DCLRE1C variant with V-gene and J-gene trimming of TCR beta chains, and an independent cohort replicated the association. The sequencing pipeline was judged likely to have produced a cluster of highly shared sequence variants as a technical artifact. An earlier analysis of approximately 600 of the donors showed that most TCR beta V segments appeared in productive rearrangements either about 87% or about 30% of the time, which broadly matched IMGT annotations. Sequencing depth was assumed to be roughly uniform across donors in the presence/absence analyses, though that assumption may not hold. Because HLA typing was missing for some donors at each locus, association tests included only the typed subset. The 87-base-pair reads could not distinguish some IMGT-functional V segments, including TRBV6-2 and TRBV6-3, so those segments were excluded. Linkage disequilibrium might explain the correlated functional status among segregating V segments, but an unknown experimental factor could not be ruled out. Across donors, most TCR sequences were observed very rarely, whereas some public TCRs were present in many individuals. Immune exposure information for the cohort was limited to CMV serostatus. Strong co-occurrence of HLA alleles, especially DR and DQ, made assigning TCR associations to individual alleles difficult. Because counts were too low, seventeen rarely observed V segments, including chromosome 9 orphons, were excluded from the earlier analysis of 587 of the donors. In a later analysis, most CMV-associated TCR beta chains were found to appear HLA-restricted, with HLA associations seemingly driven largely by CMV exposure. In a later analysis, HLA-associated TCR beta chains showed more clonal expansion and lower generation probabilities than non-associated chains that were equally common.

In regard to this clone: No cognate antigen has been identified for it. Per-base qualities were not stored, and no clone one base away is much larger.

In total, approximately 700 healthy bone marrow donors made up the cohort. Cohort members were all nominally healthy when sampled, although unrecorded immune exposures were likely present. The donor tested CMV seropositive, placing the donor among the roughly 300 seropositive members of the cohort. A peripheral blood sample was provided by each donor, and peripheral blood mononuclear cells were used for TCR beta sequencing. Genomic DNA extraction from the blood cell samples was performed with the Qiagen DNeasy Blood Extraction Kit. The germline V gene (reference sequence) sets CDR1 to GTSNPN and CDR2 to SVGIG. Spanning cysteine to phenylalanine, the CDR3 consists of 15 amino acids. This entry keeps only the CDR3 DNA: 45 bases, framed from base 1. V lost 5 bases and J lost 4 bases; the stretch between them is 20 bases long. Library creation used the immunoSEQ multiplex PCR assay. For the multiplex PCR, a mixture combining 60 forward primers for TCR Vbeta segments and 13 reverse primers for TCR Jbeta segments was used. A multiplex PCR assay on genomic DNA amplified the CDR3 region of rearranged TCR beta genes. Amplified TCR beta libraries were sequenced as 87-base-pair reads on the Illumina HiSeq System. Concerning the study's data processing: A later analysis tallied around 80 million unique TCR beta chains across the 666 repertoires, and around 12 million of those chains were shared by two or more donors. Raw reads were error-corrected and collapsed into unique sequences by a nearest-neighbor algorithm in which closely related sequences were merged to remove PCR and sequencing errors. Alignment of CDR3 sequences to IMGT reference sequences was used to assign V, D and J gene segments. For a sequence to be retained, a match of at least six nucleotides was required to both a V gene segment and a J gene segment. A rearrangement counted as productive if the CDR3 had no stop codons and remained in frame with V and J, and every other rearrangement counted as non-productive. Following IMGT convention, CDR3 was defined as the stretch from the second conserved V-encoded cysteine to the conserved J-encoded phenylalanine. In an earlier analysis of approximately 590 of the donors, sequences lacking an unambiguous match to a single V gene segment were excluded. In an earlier analysis of 587 of the donors, V segments were called functional above 56.7% productive rearrangements and were called segregating when the between-donor standard deviation exceeded 5%. A statistical classification framework was built for diagnosing cytomegalovirus status from the catalog of TCR beta chain sequences. In a later analysis, V and J genes were assigned by comparing TCR nucleotide sequences against IMGT/GENE-DB human TR gene sequences. The TCRdist pipeline was used in a later analysis to assign CDR3 sequences and most-parsimonious VDJ recombination scenarios. In a later analysis, every TCR beta chain was defined by the combination of its CDR3 amino acid sequence and its V-gene family, and reads without a unique V-gene family were dropped. To address suspected cross-contamination and a sequencing artifact, a later analysis removed some 620 highly shared, low-generation-probability nucleotide sequences. In a later analysis, a clonal expansion index for each public chain was calculated from normalized within-repertoire ranks of inferred template counts. Generation probabilities in a later analysis came from a VDJ recombination model fitted to out-of-frame rearrangements, and those results were checked against IGoR. A later analysis scored TCR-TCR, TCR-HLA and TCR-CMV co-occurrence with hypergeometric tests, applying a repertoire-size bias correction to TCR pairs. A later analysis estimated false discovery rates by permuting HLA or CMV assignments 20 times. In a later analysis, co-occurring TCRs were grouped using DBSCAN, and TCRdist sequence similarity was added for clustering within HLA-allele-positive subsets. For co-occurrence clustering, repertoires with fewer than 30,000 or more than 120,000 public chains were excluded, along with roughly 5 repertoires with anomalous nucleotide sharing. Entries here come from immuneACCESS through TCRdb and include only in-frame sequences with V and J called. Some clones fail to appear in such tables; in the studies checked, an unresolved V gene covers under half of the shortfall, and the cause of the remainder is unknown. V and J calls and clone size are as listed in that table; D and trimming were resolved from the DNA. Recorded for this sample are 110,000 or so clones; approximately 80% of them occurred a single time. Together, the top ten hold around 5.5% of the sample.

The V and J genes are TRBV30 and TRBJ1-2; the D gene cannot be named for sure. This TCR came from a man aged 18 to 29 in good health and CMV-seropositive. Sequences were obtained from PBMCs. The CDR3 region: CAWAPPGEVGYGYTF. The DNA reads as follows: TGTGCCTGGGCCCCCCCGGGTGAGGTAGGCTATGGCTACACCTTC.